The source of this TCR beta chain is a study of shared clonotypes between healthy human individuals (dated by TCRdb to about 2020). The study in broad terms: The cohort comprised a couple of women and a few men aged 18 to 49 years. For each donor, three plates each were used for CD4 naive and CD4 memory, two plates were used for CD8 naive, and one plate was used for CD8 memory. Blood TCR repertoires of roughly five healthy adults were deeply sequenced to estimate repertoire size and the extent of clonotype sharing between individuals. To increase sequencing depth and limit assay-specific biases, TCR repertoire library preparation and sequencing were carried out by different laboratories using diverse techniques. Per donor, leukapheresis produced somewhere between about 0.85 and 8.9 billion PBMCs. Results the study describes overall, beyond this receptor: Because the study included only a small number of donors, the genetic and exposure-history diversity represented was limited. Sampling was restricted to blood, and TCR repertoires in tissue are likely to differ from TCR repertoires in blood. Clonotypes shared by all four sorted-subset donors showed higher generation probabilities than non-shared clonotypes. Pairwise subsampling indicated that sequencing depth was expected to affect the degree of clonotype sharing among donors. Estimated clonotype richness was generally larger for naive than for memory subsets. Rarefaction of sorted-subset datasets indicated incomplete sequencing despite the large sequencing depth. When four donors were compared, the shared fraction of clonotypes was about 5.2% for naive CD4, over 3% for naive CD8, 2% to 2.5% for memory CD4, and roughly 0.43% for memory CD8.

Its CDR3 holds 15 amino acids, cysteine through phenylalanine. Here the CDR3 DNA is all that survives: 45 bases in frame from base 1. Via the germline V gene (reference sequence), CDR1 is MNHEY and CDR2 SMNVEV. V lost 7 bases and J lost 2 bases, and the count of bases not matched to a germline gene is 8. Using the deep immunoSEQ assay, multiplex PCR amplified TCR CDR3 regions from genomic DNA. Extracted genomic DNA from each cell subset was spread evenly across all wells of several immunoSEQ 96-well plates, with each plate serving as a replicate. Each replicate PCR for sorted subsets received around 210 ng genomic DNA, equal to roughly 33,000 T cell genomes. Purified libraries were measured with a Qubit 3.0 fluorometer, size-checked on a Bioanalyzer 2100, and measured again with the KAPA Library Quantification kit. Each immunoSEQ 96-well plate was sequenced on its own single-read 150-cycle Illumina NextSeq 550 flow cell. The published analysis was carried out like this. Because the immunoSEQ output held only junctional sequences and lacked quality scores, the filtering could not match the filtering applied to full-length reads. Sequences were annotated with PyIR, a Python wrapper for IgBLAST v1.9, using IMGT germline references to assign V/J genes and CDR3. Reads were removed for weak V/J assignments (E-value above 1e-6), missing CDR3, stop codons, out-of-frame junctions, or ambiguous translated residues. V3J clonotypes were defined by identical inferred V gene, J gene, and CDR3 amino acid sequence. To compute the percentage overlap between repertoires, the number of shared unique clonotypes was divided by the size of the smaller repertoire. Richness of each repertoire was evaluated using RTK rarefaction, the Chao1 estimator, and Recon v2.1 estimates of unobserved clonotypes. Generation probabilities for all TCRbeta clonotypes obtained by the gDNA method from a handful of donors were computed using OLGA. The source is immuneACCESS, and TCRdb retained only in-frame sequences with V and J called. Part of the clones is not carried over; for the studies checked, unresolved V genes explain less than half of this, and the remainder is unexplained. That table furnishes V, J and clone size, whereas the DNA furnished D and trimming. The sample table shows millions of clones, and just under 95% are seen once. The ten biggest clones cover 1.1% of the sample.

Concerning this clone itself: Its antigen is still unknown. Qualities for individual bases were not recorded, and no much larger clone is one base off.

CD8 naive samples were CD45RO-negative cells positively selected for CCR7, giving a CD45RA+CCR7+ population that excluded TemRA cells. Donors were healthy HIV-negative adults with no recently reported acute infections or vaccinations. Only Caucasian adults living in Nashville, Tennessee, USA were represented among the donors. Blood was obtained by leukapheresis, after which PBMCs were separated by Ficoll-Histopaque density gradient centrifugation and cryopreserved in liquid nitrogen vapor phase. Analytical flow cytometry was used to check the purity and quantity of every magnetically sorted T cell population. Each sorted fraction had its genomic DNA isolated and then quantified by UV absorbance on a Nanodrop 2000c.

Sequenced material: naive CD8+ T cells sorted from blood. The sample's cell subset or site label, in plain terms: CD45RA+CCR7+. Rearrangement joined TRBV27 to TRBJ2-3; 8 bases in the junction line up with TRBD2. The source of this sequence is a young man in good health. The bases read TGTGCCAGCACCCGGGAGGGGCCCTACACAGATACGCAGTATTTT. Its product reads: CASTREGPYTDTQYF.